The rows below give T cell receptor beta chains drawn from one sample of a study of T-cell memory formation after mild COVID-19. TCRdb itself ran the 5' RACE reads through MiXCR, one entry per CDR3 protein. The sample contains about 390,000 distinct CDR3 sequences, approximately 21% of which appear only once. Sequencing input: PBMCs or a T cell subset sorted from them (not recorded which). The receptor set was obtained from an adult woman who had mild COVID-19 (a few samples of this study predate the infection). Cell type and time point are not known. Each CDR3 is given with its conserved first and last residue. D genes are given only for firm matches. Rows give clone size only sometimes, using once, few, many, or a class for an expanded clone.

d_gene: TRBD2; v_gene: TRBV5-1; j_gene: TRBJ2-7; abundance: .; CDR3aa: CASSPGGGGRTYEQYF; CDR3nt: TGCGCCAGCAGTCCTGGCGGCGGGGGGAGAACCTACGAGCAGTACTTC
d_gene: .; v_gene: TRBV6-4; j_gene: TRBJ2-6; abundance: few; CDR3aa: CASSDSGRQHSGANVLTF; CDR3nt: TGTGCCAGCAGTGACTCTGGGCGGCAGCACTCTGGGGCCAACGTCCTGACTTTC
d_gene: .; v_gene: TRBV5-1; j_gene: TRBJ2-5; abundance: few; CDR3aa: CASSSTPGARETQYF; CDR3nt: TGCGCCAGCAGCTCGACCCCCGGGGCTCGGGAGACCCAGTACTTC
d_gene: .; v_gene: TRBV12-3/TRBV12-4; j_gene: TRBJ1-1; abundance: .; CDR3aa: CASSFPRGGVNTEAFF; CDR3nt: TGTGCCAGCAGTTTCCCTAGAGGCGGAGTGAACACTGAAGCTTTCTTT
d_gene: .; v_gene: TRBV30; j_gene: TRBJ2-5; abundance: .; CDR3aa: CAWTGGHRLGETQYF; CDR3nt: TGTGCCTGGACGGGGGGCCATCGTTTGGGAGAGACCCAGTACTTC
d_gene: TRBD1; v_gene: TRBV2; j_gene: TRBJ1-1; abundance: .; CDR3aa: CASSEGRDRGTEAFF; CDR3nt: TGTGCCAGCAGTGAAGGTCGGGACAGGGGAACTGAAGCTTTCTTT
d_gene: .; v_gene: TRBV29-1; j_gene: TRBJ2-1; abundance: few; CDR3aa: CSTGGGGTYNEQFF; CDR3nt: TGCAGCACCGGGGGTGGGGGTACCTACAATGAGCAGTTCTTC
d_gene: TRBD1; v_gene: TRBV20-1; j_gene: TRBJ1-2; abundance: few; CDR3aa: CSAQPGDRGRGYTF; CDR3nt: TGCAGTGCTCAACCGGGGGACAGGGGAAGAGGCTACACCTTC
d_gene: .; v_gene: TRBV29-1; j_gene: TRBJ2-2; abundance: .; CDR3aa: CSGGQHTGELFF; CDR3nt: TGCAGCGGGGGTCAGCACACCGGGGAGCTGTTTTTT
d_gene: .; v_gene: TRBV10-3; j_gene: TRBJ2-3; abundance: few; CDR3aa: CAIGLSSTDTQYF; CDR3nt: TGTGCCATCGGGCTATCCAGCACAGATACGCAGTATTTT
d_gene: .; v_gene: TRBV12-3/TRBV12-4; j_gene: TRBJ2-3; abundance: few; CDR3aa: CASSLRQPPTDTQYF; CDR3nt: TGTGCCAGCAGTTTAAGGCAGCCGCCGACAGATACGCAGTATTTT
d_gene: .; v_gene: TRBV5-1; j_gene: TRBJ2-1; abundance: few; CDR3aa: CASRPYPLYNEQFF; CDR3nt: TGCGCCAGCCGCCCCTATCCCCTTTACAATGAGCAGTTCTTC
d_gene: .; v_gene: TRBV12-3/TRBV12-4; j_gene: TRBJ2-3; abundance: few; CDR3aa: CASSAGLPGADTQYF; CDR3nt: TGTGCCAGCAGTGCGGGACTTCCTGGGGCAGATACGCAGTATTTT
d_gene: .; v_gene: TRBV19; j_gene: TRBJ2-3; abundance: few; CDR3aa: CASSITGPPTDTQYF; CDR3nt: TGTGCCAGTAGTATAACAGGACCACCTACAGATACGCAGTATTTT
d_gene: .; v_gene: TRBV25-1; j_gene: TRBJ2-6; abundance: few; CDR3aa: CASSEGTESGANVLTF; CDR3nt: TGTGCCAGCAGTGAGGGTACAGAGTCTGGGGCCAACGTCCTGACTTTC
d_gene: .; v_gene: TRBV12-3/TRBV12-4; j_gene: TRBJ1-2; abundance: few; CDR3aa: CASSLGRESYGYTF; CDR3nt: TGTGCCAGCAGTTTGGGGCGGGAGTCGTATGGCTACACCTTC
d_gene: .; v_gene: TRBV21-1; j_gene: TRBJ2-1; abundance: .; CDR3aa: CASGGIEQFF; CDR3nt: TGTGCCAGCGGGGGTATTGAGCAGTTCTTC
d_gene: .; v_gene: TRBV4-3; j_gene: TRBJ1-3; abundance: .; CDR3aa: CASSQDHPREGFGNTIYF; CDR3nt: TGCGCCAGCAGCCAAGATCACCCTAGGGAAGGATTTGGAAACACCATATATTTT
d_gene: .; v_gene: TRBV20-1; j_gene: TRBJ1-2; abundance: few; CDR3aa: CSARPGTGSYGYTF; CDR3nt: TGCAGTGCTAGACCCGGGACGGGAAGCTATGGCTACACCTTC
d_gene: TRBD2; v_gene: TRBV9; j_gene: TRBJ2-3; abundance: .; CDR3aa: CASSTAGTSGEKSDTQYF; CDR3nt: TGTGCCAGCAGCACCGCCGGGACTAGCGGGGAGAAATCAGATACGCAGTATTTT
d_gene: .; v_gene: TRBV15; j_gene: TRBJ2-4; abundance: few; CDR3aa: CATSTVGAKNIQYF; CDR3nt: TGTGCCACCAGCACGGTGGGGGCCAAAAACATTCAGTACTTC
d_gene: .; v_gene: TRBV7-9; j_gene: TRBJ2-5; abundance: many; CDR3aa: CASSLASETQYF; CDR3nt: TGTGCCAGCAGCTTAGCGTCGGAGACCCAGTACTTC
d_gene: .; v_gene: TRBV12-3/TRBV12-4; j_gene: TRBJ2-7; abundance: few; CDR3aa: CASSPRGSGNYEQYF; CDR3nt: TGTGCCAGCAGTCCCCGGGGTAGCGGAAACTACGAGCAGTACTTC
d_gene: .; v_gene: TRBV6-2/TRBV6-3; j_gene: TRBJ2-3; abundance: few; CDR3aa: CASRRDFTDTQYF; CDR3nt: TGTGCCAGCAGGCGGGATTTCACAGATACGCAGTATTTT
d_gene: .; v_gene: TRBV6-5; j_gene: TRBJ1-2; abundance: few; CDR3aa: CASSYALQGRRSMRYTF; CDR3nt: TGTGCCAGCAGTTACGCCCTCCAGGGACGGAGGTCTATGCGCTACACCTTC
d_gene: .; v_gene: TRBV24-1; j_gene: TRBJ2-1; abundance: few; CDR3aa: CATSGTGRRFF; CDR3nt: TGTGCCACCAGTGGTACGGGTCGCCGGTTCTTC
d_gene: TRBD1; v_gene: TRBV5-1; j_gene: TRBJ2-3; abundance: few; CDR3aa: CASSLVVTGLTDTQYF; CDR3nt: TGCGCCAGCAGCTTGGTAGTGACAGGGCTCACAGATACGCAGTATTTT
d_gene: .; v_gene: TRBV3-1; j_gene: TRBJ2-1; abundance: .; CDR3aa: CASSQAHLQKRPFF; CDR3nt: TGTGCCAGCAGCCAAGCCCACTTGCAGAAAAGGCCGTTCTTC
d_gene: .; v_gene: TRBV3-1; j_gene: TRBJ2-7; abundance: few; CDR3aa: CASSRTLTGTQYF; CDR3nt: TGTGCCAGCAGCCGAACATTAACCGGGACACAGTACTTC
d_gene: TRBD1; v_gene: TRBV6-5; j_gene: TRBJ2-2; abundance: few; CDR3aa: CASSWTGVAGELFF; CDR3nt: TGTGCCAGCAGTTGGACAGGGGTGGCCGGGGAGCTGTTTTTT
d_gene: .; v_gene: TRBV7-2; j_gene: TRBJ1-6; abundance: .; CDR3aa: CASSLGTGWGNSPLHF; CDR3nt: TGTGCCAGCAGCTTAGGTACAGGGTGGGGCAATTCACCCCTCCACTTT
d_gene: TRBD2; v_gene: TRBV5-1; j_gene: TRBJ2-3; abundance: .; CDR3aa: CASSITSGLNPDTQYF; CDR3nt: TGCGCCAGCAGCATTACTAGCGGCCTCAACCCCGATACGCAGTATTTT
d_gene: .; v_gene: TRBV5-1; j_gene: TRBJ1-2; abundance: .; CDR3aa: CASSPWGGPGDYGYTF; CDR3nt: TGCGCCAGCAGCCCCTGGGGGGGGCCTGGCGACTATGGCTACACCTTC
d_gene: .; v_gene: TRBV5-1; j_gene: TRBJ2-7; abundance: .; CDR3aa: CASRRGPSYEQYF; CDR3nt: TGCGCCAGCAGACGGGGTCCCTCCTACGAGCAGTACTTC
d_gene: TRBD1; v_gene: TRBV24-1; j_gene: TRBJ2-1; abundance: .; CDR3aa: CATSDLGQGGLDEQFF; CDR3nt: TGTGCCACCAGTGATCTCGGACAGGGGGGCTTGGATGAGCAGTTCTTC
d_gene: .; v_gene: TRBV21-1; j_gene: TRBJ1-2; abundance: few; CDR3aa: CASSKRDKRMNYGYTF; CDR3nt: TGTGCCAGCAGCAAAAGGGACAAGAGGATGAACTATGGCTACACCTTC
d_gene: .; v_gene: TRBV6-1; j_gene: TRBJ1-3; abundance: .; CDR3aa: CANQTVDMLIPKPGNTIYF; CDR3nt: TGTGCCAACCAAACAGTGGATATGCTTATTCCGAAACCTGGAAACACCATATATTTT
d_gene: TRBD1; v_gene: TRBV7-3; j_gene: TRBJ2-1; abundance: .; CDR3aa: CASSSTGGYNEQFF; CDR3nt: TGTGCCAGCAGCTCGACAGGGGGTTACAATGAGCAGTTCTTC
d_gene: .; v_gene: TRBV27; j_gene: TRBJ2-4; abundance: .; CDR3aa: CASSSPGTGMSNIQYF; CDR3nt: TGTGCCAGCAGTTCACCCGGGACGGGGATGTCAAACATTCAGTACTTC
d_gene: .; v_gene: TRBV6-5; j_gene: TRBJ2-7; abundance: few; CDR3aa: CASSLSPGPYEQYF; CDR3nt: TGTGCCAGCAGCCTCTCTCCCGGCCCCTACGAGCAGTACTTC
d_gene: .; v_gene: TRBV7-2; j_gene: TRBJ2-1; abundance: few; CDR3aa: CASSLLVDEQFF; CDR3nt: TGTGCCAGCAGCTTATTGGTTGATGAGCAGTTCTTC